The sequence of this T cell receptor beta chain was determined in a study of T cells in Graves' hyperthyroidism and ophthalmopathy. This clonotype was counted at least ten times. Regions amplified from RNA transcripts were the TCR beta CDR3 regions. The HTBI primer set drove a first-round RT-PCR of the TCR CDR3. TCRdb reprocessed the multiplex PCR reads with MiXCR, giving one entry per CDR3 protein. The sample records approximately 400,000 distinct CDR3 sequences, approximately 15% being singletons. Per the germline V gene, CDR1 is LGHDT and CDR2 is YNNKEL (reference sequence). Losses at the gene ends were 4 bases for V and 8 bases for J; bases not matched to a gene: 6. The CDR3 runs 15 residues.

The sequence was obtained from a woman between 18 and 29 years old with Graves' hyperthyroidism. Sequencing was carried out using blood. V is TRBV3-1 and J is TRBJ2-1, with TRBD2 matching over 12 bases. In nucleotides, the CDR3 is TGTGCCAGCAGCCCCCTAAGACTAGCGGGGGATGAGCAGTTCTTC. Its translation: CASSPLRLAGDEQFF.